The 25 T cell receptor beta chains below all came from one sample that was sequenced in a study of naive and memory T cell subsets. Two oligonucleotides, mixed equimolar, formed the beta constant-region primer covering TRBC1 and TRBC2. TCRdb called the UMI-ligation and nested PCR reads again in MiXCR, with one record for every CDR3 protein. The table includes 150,000 or so distinct CDR3 sequences, about 17% detected once. What was sequenced was naive CD4+ T cells from blood. Source of these receptors: a human donor in good health.

Written as DNA, the CDR3 is TGTGCCAGCAGCCCGGATCGTGTATTTGCCGGGGAGCTGTTTTTT. The encoded protein is CASSPDRVFAGELFF. The chain links TRBV12-3 or TRBV12-4 to TRBJ2-2; the D is unclear. The CDR3 consists of 15 residues. Trimming pared 6 bases from V and 6 bases from J, leaving 17 bases between.

The table lists this clonotype with a few counts. The chain carries TRBV7-8 and TRBJ1-1; no definite D call. Germline-derived CDR1 and CDR2 are SGHVS and FQNEAQ. V lost 5 bases and J lost 2, with 12 bases in between. The CDR3 runs to 14 residues. CDR3 residues: CASSLVNPNTEAFF. CDR3 bases: TGTGCCAGCAGCCTGGTTAATCCTAACACTGAAGCTTTCTTT. Based on the CDR3 plus reference TRBV7-8 and TRBJ1-1, the full variable domain is GAGVSQSPRYKVAKRGQDVALRCDPISGHVSLFWYQQALGQGPEFLTYFQNEAQLDKSGLPSDRFFAERPEGSVSTLKIQRTQQEDSAVYLCASSLVNPNTEAFFGQGTRLTVV.

This clonotype turned up a few times. The V and J genes are TRBV12-3 or TRBV12-4 and TRBJ1-2; D ambiguous. This CDR3 is built from 14 residues. The V gene lost 2 bases and the J gene lost 6 bases, with 13 bases spanning the gap. The CDR3 nucleotides are TGTGCCAGCAGTTTAAGAAGGGCGGTGGATGGCTACACCTTC. Translation: CASSLRRAVDGYTF.

J is TRBJ2-7 and V is TRBV5-5, with D perhaps assigned TRBD1 or TRBD2 (5 bases each). This CDR3 comprises 15 residues. Trimming stripped 0 bases from V and 3 bases from J, with 13 bases between. Germline V gene lookup returns CDR1 SGHKS and CDR2 YYEKEE (reference sequence). The CDR3 DNA follows: TGTGCCAGCAGCTTGGGTCCGGGACCCTACTACGAGCAGTACTTC. The encoded protein is CASSLGPGPYYEQYF.

This clonotype has only a few counts. The CDR3 reads CASRTGLAGGSTDTQYF. CDR3 bases: TGTGCCAGCAGGACGGGACTAGCGGGAGGTAGCACAGATACGCAGTATTTT. The rearrangement joins TRBV12-3 or TRBV12-4 to TRBJ2-3; 15 nucleotides line up with TRBD2. With V trimmed by 6 bases and J by 0 bases, 4 bases remained unmatched. This CDR3 spans 17 amino acids.

This clonotype has more than one count but fewer than ten. The V call is TRBV5-5, the J call TRBJ1-5; TRBD1 might be the D (6 bases). V was shortened by 2 bases and J by 4 bases, with 13 bases between the two germline ends. The CDR3 consists of 15 residues. Germline lookup yields CDR1 SGHKS and CDR2 YYEKEE (reference sequence). The CDR3 protein is CASSLVPQGNQPQHF. In nucleotides, the CDR3 is TGTGCCAGCAGCTTAGTACCCCAGGGGAATCAGCCCCAGCATTTT.

This clonotype was observed a handful of times. The chain carries TRBV7-2 and TRBJ2-5, with 8 bases that match TRBD1. CDR3 length: 16 amino acids. The junction had 12 bases not matched to a gene; V was cut back by 4 bases and J by 5 bases. Looked up from germline, CDR1 is SGHTA and CDR2 is FQGNSA. CDR3 nucleotides: TGTGCCAGCAGCTGGGAGAGCCAGGGGGCGGGGGAGACCCAGTACTTC. Its protein product is CASSWESQGAGETQYF.

This clonotype was counted many times. This rearrangement joins TRBV20-1 to TRBJ2-7; D gene uncertain. This CDR3 has 14 residues. The V gene's germline CDR1 is DFQATT and CDR2 SNEGSKA (reference sequence). Trimming pared 5 bases from V and 0 bases from J, leaving 14 bases between. The DNA for the CDR3 is TGCAGTGCTTTCCCTACCCCTAGCTCCTACGAGCAGTACTTC. Protein product: CSAFPTPSSYEQYF.

The chain is built from TRBV18 and TRBJ1-5, with D uncertain. The CDR3 extends over 15 amino acids. Trimming pared 3 bases from V and 2 bases from J, leaving 11 bases between. Germline CDR1 reads KGHSH; CDR2 reads LQKENI. In DNA form, the CDR3 reads TGTGCCAGCTCACCTGGAAGGGTGGGCAATCAGCCCCAGCATTTT. Protein sequence: CASSPGRVGNQPQHF.

This clonotype has a handful of counts. This sequence joins TRBV7-9 and TRBJ2-1; a possible D gene is TRBD2 (5 bases). CDR1 is SEHNR, CDR2 FQNEAQ, per germline (reference sequence). The CDR3 runs to 15 residues. V was clipped by 3 bases and J by 0 bases, with 9 bases between them. CDR3 loop: CASSLDSISYNEQFF. The CDR3 nucleotides read TGTGCCAGCAGCTTGGACTCCATCTCCTACAATGAGCAGTTCTTC.

This sequence joins TRBV5-1 and TRBJ2-7; D is uncertain. Germline V gene sequence: CDR1 SGHRS, CDR2 YFSETQ. Trimming removed 0 bases at V and 0 bases at J, with 4 bases between. The CDR3 has 13 residues. The CDR3 DNA is TGCGCCAGCAGCTTGGGGGCCTCCTACGAGCAGTACTTC. Translation gives CASSLGASYEQYF.

The CDR3, as DNA: TGTGCCAGCAGTTTACGGCTAGCGGCAGACAATGAGCAGTTCTTC. It translates to CASSLRLAADNEQFF. V gene TRBV28 combines with J gene TRBJ2-1; TRBD2 matches at 7 bases. CDR1 and CDR2 from the germline V gene are MDHEN and SYDVKM. The CDR3 is made up of 15 amino acids. Trimming removed 2 bases from V and 5 bases from J; junction bases left unmatched: 6.

V is TRBV5-1 and J is TRBJ2-7, with D possibly TRBD1 on 5 matching bases. Trimming took off 3 bases at V and 7 bases at J, with 11 bases between the two ends. The V gene's germline CDR1 is SGHRS and CDR2 YFSETQ. CDR3 length: 12 residues. The CDR3 protein is CASSWVQAEQYF. In nucleotides, the CDR3 is TGCGCCAGCAGCTGGGTACAGGCAGAGCAGTACTTC.

The chain recombines TRBV3-1 with TRBJ2-2; D perhaps matches TRBD2 (6 bases). V lost 4 bases and J lost 2, with 17 bases in between. This CDR3 contains 17 residues. Germline V gene sequence: CDR1 LGHDT, CDR2 YNNKEL (reference sequence). CDR3 residues: CASSPYRGWTNTGELFF. CDR3 bases: TGTGCCAGCAGCCCTTACCGGGGGTGGACCAACACCGGGGAGCTGTTTTTT.

This clonotype was counted between two and nine times. The chain links TRBV4-2 to TRBJ2-5; D gene unclear. The germline V and J ends were trimmed by 3 bases and 5 bases, with 7 bases remaining between them. Germline V gene lookup returns CDR1 LGHNA and CDR2 YNFKEQ. There are 12 residues in the CDR3. The CDR3 is CASSQSPETQYF. CDR3 DNA sequence: TGTGCCAGCAGCCAGAGCCCGGAGACCCAGTACTTC.

This clonotype has ten or more counts. The chain carries TRBV29-1 and TRBJ2-1; 11 nucleotides agree with TRBD2. Germline V gene data show CDR1 as SQVTM and CDR2 as ANQGSEA. There are 13 residues in the CDR3. CDR3: CASTSGRGREQFF. The CDR3 bases are TGCGCTTCTACTAGCGGGAGAGGGCGTGAGCAGTTCTTC.

The rearrangement joins TRBV19 to TRBJ2-7, with TRBD1 identical over 8 bases. Germline V lookup: CDR1 LNHDA, CDR2 SQIVND (reference sequence). J was trimmed by 3 bases and V by 3 bases; bases with no gene match: 4. This CDR3 is 14 amino acids long. DNA of the CDR3: TGTGCCAGTAGTATCCGAGGACAGGGCTACGAGCAGTACTTC. Translating it yields CASSIRGQGYEQYF.

This rearrangement joins TRBV10-3 to TRBJ1-5, with a possible D match to TRBD1 (5 bases). V lost 0 bases to trimming and J lost 7 bases, with 7 bases between them. The CDR3 loop spans 13 amino acids. CDR1 is ENHRY, CDR2 SYGVKD, per germline. CDR3 sequence: CAISESRDQPQHF. CDR3 coding DNA: TGTGCCATCAGTGAGTCGAGGGACCAGCCCCAGCATTTT.

This clonotype appeared many times. The gene calls are TRBV2 and TRBJ2-5; 9 positions match TRBD1. The trim removed 4 bases at V and 4 bases at J, leaving 1 base unmatched. Germline loops: CDR1 SNHLY, CDR2 FYNNEI. The length of the CDR3 is 13 residues. The CDR3 here is CASSADRGETQYF. The CDR3 DNA is TGTGCCAGCAGTGCGGACAGGGGAGAGACCCAGTACTTC. Based on the CDR3 plus reference TRBV2 and TRBJ2-5, the full variable domain is EPEVTQTPSHQVTQMGQEVILRCVPISNHLYFYWYRQILGQKVEFLVSFYNNEISEKSEIFDDQFSVERPDGSNFTLKIRSTKLEDSAMYFCASSADRGETQYFGPGTRLLVL.

This clonotype was seen more than once but under ten times. This chain connects TRBV3-1 to TRBJ1-4; TRBD1 might be the D (5 bases). The CDR3 length is 15 residues. Trimming shortened V by 5 bases and J by 1 base, and 11 bases separated the two germline ends. Looked up from germline, CDR1 is LGHDT and CDR2 is YNNKEL (reference sequence). The CDR3: CASSEWGETNEKLFF. The CDR3 nucleotides are TGTGCCAGCAGCGAGTGGGGGGAAACTAATGAAAAACTGTTTTTT.

Comments on this clonotype: The junction does not match germline at one end; this may be a read error. The chain has TRBV4-1 and TRBJ1-2; tentatively, D is TRBD1 (5 bases). The germline gives CDR1 MGHRA, CDR2 YSYEKL. The CDR3 is 15 amino acids. CDR3 sequence: CASSLPGLAVWGYAF. Written as DNA, the CDR3 is TGCGCCAGCAGCCTACCGGGACTGGCAGTTTGGGGCTACGCCTTC.

The chain joins TRBV30 to TRBJ2-2; D uncertain. This CDR3 contains 14 residues. Germline CDR1 GTSNPN, CDR2 SVGIG (reference sequence). Trimming pared 0 bases from V and 1 base from J, leaving 6 bases between. In DNA form, the CDR3 reads TGTGCCTGGAGTGTACTCAGGAACACCGGGGAGCTGTTTTTT. It is translated as CAWSVLRNTGELFF.

This chain connects TRBV18 to TRBJ2-3, with 9 bases lining up with TRBD2. Germline CDR1 and CDR2: KGHSH and LQKENI. V was clipped by 7 bases and J by 0 bases; unmatched bases: 11. The CDR3 totals 17 residues. The chain's CDR3 is CASLTTSGPPSTDTQYF. As DNA, the CDR3 is TGTGCCAGCTTAACAACTAGCGGGCCTCCTAGCACAGATACGCAGTATTTT.

The rearrangement links TRBV4-1 to TRBJ2-2; TRBD2 aligns across 12 bases. The ends lost 4 bases at V and 0 bases at J; junction bases unmatched: 15. The CDR3 runs to 21 residues. Germline V gives CDR1 MGHRA, CDR2 YSYEKL. The CDR3 loop reads CASSPAGTWLAGGPNTGELFF. DNA for the CDR3: TGCGCCAGCAGCCCCGCGGGTACGTGGCTAGCGGGAGGGCCGAACACCGGGGAGCTGTTTTTT.

The V call is TRBV11-2, the J call TRBJ2-2, with D unclear. From germline, CDR1 is SGHAT and CDR2 FQNNGV. V shed 5 bases and J shed 5 bases, with 6 bases lying between them. This CDR3 contains 12 residues. CDR3 coding DNA: TGTGCCAGCAGCCAGTCTACCGGGGAGCTGTTTTTT. It codes for CASSQSTGELFF.